The next 21 T cell receptor beta chains were all read from a single sample in a study of cytomegalovirus exposure and HLA in healthy donors. The PCR made use of 60 Vbeta and 13 Jbeta primers. The table came from immunoSEQ multiplex PCR; TCRdb's copy has only in-frame clones and leaves some out. This table holds under 250,000 clones, around 73% found once. What was sequenced was PBMCs. These receptors all stem from a male donor in good health and CMV-seronegative.

Only a few counts were recorded for this clone. The chain joins TRBV6-1 to TRBJ1-5, with D possibly being TRBD1 (6 bases). Germline V gives CDR1 MNHNS, CDR2 SASEGT. V lost 2 bases and J 4 bases, leaving 12 bases between the germline ends. This CDR3 is 15 amino acids long. This CDR3 is CASSERQEGNQPQHF. As DNA, the CDR3 is TGTGCCAGCAGTGAAAGACAGGAAGGTAATCAGCCCCAGCATTTT.

This chain uses TRBV19 with TRBJ1-1, with TRBD1 matching over 7 bases. Germline V gives CDR1 LNHDA, CDR2 SQIVND (reference sequence). J gave up 4 bases and V 4 bases, and 9 bases lay outside the gene matches. CDR3 length: 15 residues. CDR3 coding DNA: TGTGCCAGTAGTACCTTGACAGGGCGGAGCACTGAAGCTTTCTTT. Its protein product is CASSTLTGRSTEAFF. Full variable domain (missing parts from reference TRBV19 and TRBJ1-1): DGGITQSPKYLFRKEGQNVTLSCEQNLNHDAMYWYRQDPGQGLRLIYYSQIVNDFQKGDIAEGYSVSREKKESFPLTVTSAQKNPTAFYLCASSTLTGRSTEAFFGQGTRLTVV.

The J gene is TRBJ2-3, the V gene TRBV6-1; D may be TRBD2 (6 bases). Germline V gives CDR1 MNHNS, CDR2 SASEGT. The V and J ends lost 0 bases and 4 bases respectively, with 17 bases between them. The CDR3 totals 17 residues. The CDR3 sequence: CASSEALHGSYADTQYF. The CDR3 DNA reads TGTGCCAGCAGTGAAGCGCTTCACGGGAGCTACGCAGATACGCAGTATTTT.

J is TRBJ2-3 and V is TRBV9; the D gene is possibly TRBD2 (6 bases). The ends were cut back, 0 bases at V and 4 bases at J, with 12 bases in the middle. Germline V gene lookup returns CDR1 SGDLS and CDR2 YYNGEE. The CDR3 covers 15 residues. CDR3 amino acids: CASSVATGGADTQYF. The CDR3 coding sequence is TGTGCCAGCAGCGTAGCTACTGGAGGGGCAGATACGCAGTATTTT.

V and J are TRBV5-1 and TRBJ2-6; 11 bases agree with TRBD1. The trim removed 8 bases at V and 0 bases at J, leaving 10 bases unmatched. CDR1 is SGHRS and CDR2 is YFSETQ in the germline V gene. The CDR3 is 18 residues long. In DNA, the CDR3 is TGCGCCAGTAATTCCGCCGGGACAGGGGGCTCTGGGGCCAACGTCCTGACTTTC. Amino acid sequence: CASNSAGTGGSGANVLTF.

V usage is TRBV5-1 and J usage is TRBJ2-3; TRBD1 matches at 8 bases. The CDR3 length is 16 residues. Germline loops: CDR1 SGHRS, CDR2 YFSETQ. V gave up 0 bases and J gave up 4 bases; unmatched junction bases: 7. The DNA of the CDR3 is TGCGCCAGCAGCTTGGTAGCAGGGGGCATGGCAGATACGCAGTATTTT. Amino acid sequence: CASSLVAGGMADTQYF.

This clone was counted a single time. The chain employs TRBV6-5 and TRBJ2-3, with TRBD1 as a possible D gene (5 bases). The CDR3 is 14 amino acids. From germline, CDR1 is MNHEY and CDR2 SVGAGI. Trimming cost V 2 bases and J 3 bases, with 9 bases left between them. The CDR3 sequence is CASSYAQGTDTQYF. The CDR3 region has the DNA TGTGCCAGCAGTTACGCCCAGGGTACAGATACGCAGTATTTT.

The CDR3 sequence is CASRQGTSNTGELFF. CDR3 nucleotides: TGTGCCAGTAGACAAGGGACTTCGAACACCGGGGAGCTGTTTTTT. This chain joins TRBV19 and TRBJ2-2; D may be TRBD2 (6 bases). V lost 6 bases and J lost 0, with 11 bases in between. The CDR3 extends over 15 amino acids. Germline V gene lookup returns CDR1 LNHDA and CDR2 SQIVND (reference sequence). The full variable domain, with the rest looked up from reference TRBV19 and TRBJ2-2, is DGGITQSPKYLFRKEGQNVTLSCEQNLNHDAMYWYRQDPGQGLRLIYYSQIVNDFQKGDIAEGYSVSREKKESFPLTVTSAQKNPTAFYLCASRQGTSNTGELFFGEGSRLTVL.

The chain has TRBV5-4 and TRBJ2-7; 10 nucleotides match TRBD1. Trimming took 4 bases from V and 5 from J; bases not matched to a gene: 15. CDR3 length equals 17 residues. Germline V CDR1 and CDR2: SGHNT, YYREEE (reference sequence). The CDR3: CASSRQSGTGARDEQYF. The CDR3 coding sequence is TGTGCCAGCAGCCGCCAGTCAGGGACAGGGGCGAGGGACGAGCAGTACTTC.

The chain has TRBV9 and TRBJ1-5; unclear D gene. The CDR3 totals 15 residues. CDR1 SGDLS and CDR2 YYNGEE come from the germline V gene. V gave up 2 bases and J gave up 1 base, with 10 bases separating them. In nucleotides, the CDR3 is TGTGCCAGCAGCGTCAGCGAGGAGAGCAATCAGCCCCAGCATTTT. The encoded protein is CASSVSEESNQPQHF. Full variable domain (rest looked up from reference TRBV9 and TRBJ1-5): DSGVTQTPKHLITATGQRVTLRCSPRSGDLSVYWYQQSLDQGLQFLIQYYNGEERAKGNILERFSAQQFPDLHSELNLSSLELGDSALYFCASSVSEESNQPQHFGDGTRLSIL.

The chain uses TRBV7-3 and TRBJ1-6; D not resolved. V gave up 9 bases and J gave up 7 bases, with 13 bases separating them. This CDR3 is 13 amino acids long. Looked up from germline, CDR1 is SGHTA and CDR2 is FQGTGA. CDR3: CASSEVANSPLHF. CDR3 DNA: TGTGCCAGTTCGGAAGTAGCCAATTCACCCCTCCACTTT.

This clone was observed a single time. The V and J genes are TRBV29-1 and TRBJ2-7; TRBD1 might be the D (6 bases). CDR1 is SQVTM, CDR2 ANQGSEA, per germline. Trimming left V 4 bases short and J 5 bases short, with 9 bases between. The CDR3 sequence is 11 residues long. CDR3 region: CSVVTGNEQYF. The CDR3 bases are TGCAGCGTTGTAACAGGGAACGAGCAGTACTTC.

This clone has a single count. The rearrangement joins TRBV6-1 to TRBJ1-5; 7 positions agree with TRBD1. With 4 bases clipped from V and 2 bases from J, the junction kept 11 bases outside the gene matches. This CDR3 comprises 17 residues. CDR1 is MNHNS and CDR2 is SASEGT in the germline V gene. The CDR3 bases are TGTGCCAGCAGTGGAGCGACGCCAGGGACAGGCAATCAGCCCCAGCATTTT. As protein: CASSGATPGTGNQPQHF.

The chain couples TRBV19 to TRBJ2-1; TRBD2 matches 10 bases. Germline V gives CDR1 LNHDA, CDR2 SQIVND (reference sequence). This CDR3 contains 16 residues. J was trimmed by 3 bases and V by 6 bases; bases with no gene match: 8. The CDR3 sequence is CASSFHTSGNYNEQFF. In nucleotides, the CDR3 is TGTGCCAGTAGCTTCCATACTAGCGGGAACTACAATGAGCAGTTCTTC.

A word on this clone: The junction does not match germline at one end; this may be a read error. The gene calls are TRBV7-9 and TRBJ1-1, with 10 bases aligning to TRBD1. Germline V lookup: CDR1 SEHNR, CDR2 FQNEAQ (reference sequence). The CDR3 totals 15 residues. This CDR3 reads CSSSLGGTGETEAFF. CDR3 coding DNA: TGTTCCAGCAGCTTAGGGGGGACAGGGGAGACTGAAGCTTTCTTT.

The chain uses TRBV4-2 and TRBJ2-3, with TRBD2 identical over 13 bases. The V gene end was trimmed by 0 bases and the J gene end by 6 bases; junction bases not matched to a gene: 15. The CDR3 consists of 20 residues. CDR1 LGHNA and CDR2 YNFKEQ come from the germline V gene. CDR3 sequence (DNA): TGTGCCAGCAGCCAAGAGCCGCGCACTAGCGGGAGGGTACTAGCTGATACGCAGTATTTT. Encoded protein: CASSQEPRTSGRVLADTQYF.

The chain carries TRBV6-1 and TRBJ2-7; perhaps TRBD2 as D (6 bases). The V and J ends lost 4 bases and 4 bases respectively, with 14 bases between them. The CDR3 consists of 14 residues. The V gene's germline CDR1 is MNHNS and CDR2 SASEGT. The chain's CDR3 is CASSGREVGYEQYF. The DNA of the CDR3 is TGTGCCAGCAGTGGCAGGGAGGTGGGATACGAGCAGTACTTC.

The chain carries TRBV30 and TRBJ2-7, with D perhaps TRBD2 (5 bases). Trimming removed 5 bases at V and 0 bases at J, with 14 bases between. This CDR3 contains 14 residues. The germline gives CDR1 GTSNPN, CDR2 SVGIG (reference sequence). CDR3 DNA: TGTGCCTGGCTAGCAGACACATCCTCCTACGAGCAGTACTTC. Residues: CAWLADTSSYEQYF.

This sequence joins TRBV9 and TRBJ1-2; 7 nucleotides line up with TRBD1. V trimming: 1 base; J trimming: 4 bases; junction bases outside the gene matches: 7. Germline values: CDR1 SGDLS, CDR2 YYNGEE. CDR3 length equals 15 residues. The CDR3 region is CASSVTGAGGYGYTF. The CDR3 coding sequence is TGTGCCAGCAGCGTAACAGGGGCGGGGGGCTATGGCTACACCTTC. Full variable domain (missing parts from reference TRBV9 and TRBJ1-2): DSGVTQTPKHLITATGQRVTLRCSPRSGDLSVYWYQQSLDQGLQFLIQYYNGEERAKGNILERFSAQQFPDLHSELNLSSLELGDSALYFCASSVTGAGGYGYTFGSGTRLTVV.

The rearrangement uses TRBV27 and TRBJ2-7; weak D call: TRBD1 (5 bases). There are 14 residues in the CDR3. V lost 2 bases and J 0 bases, leaving 8 bases between the germline ends. The germline gives CDR1 MNHEY, CDR2 SMNVEV (reference sequence). CDR3 protein: CASSLQGPSYEQYF. The CDR3 DNA follows: TGTGCCAGCAGTTTACAGGGTCCCTCCTACGAGCAGTACTTC.

This clone was seen once. The rearrangement links TRBV7-3 to TRBJ2-1, with 14 bases matching TRBD2. The CDR3 runs 19 residues. V shed 0 bases and J 4 bases; nucleotides not matched to a gene: 8. Looked up from germline, CDR1 is SGHTA and CDR2 is FQGTGA. The CDR3 DNA is TGTGCCAGCAGCTTAACCGGGCCGGGACTAGCGGGAGATTACAATGAGCAGTTCTTC. It specifies CASSLTGPGLAGDYNEQFF.